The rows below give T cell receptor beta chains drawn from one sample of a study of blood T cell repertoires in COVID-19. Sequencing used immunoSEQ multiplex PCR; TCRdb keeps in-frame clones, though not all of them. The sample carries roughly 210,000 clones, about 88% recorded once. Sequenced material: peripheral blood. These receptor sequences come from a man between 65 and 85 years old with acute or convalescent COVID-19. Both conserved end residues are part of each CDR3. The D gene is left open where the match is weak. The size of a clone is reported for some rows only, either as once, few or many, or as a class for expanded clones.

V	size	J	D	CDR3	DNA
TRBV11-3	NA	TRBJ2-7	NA	CASSRQGFHEQYF	TGTGCCAGCAGCCGGCAGGGGTTCCACGAGCAGTACTTC
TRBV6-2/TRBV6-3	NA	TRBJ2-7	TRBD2	CASSFAARLAGSYEQYF	TGTGCCAGCAGTTTCGCTGCCCGACTAGCGGGATCCTACGAGCAGTACTTC
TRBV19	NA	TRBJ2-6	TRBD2	CASSILGLAAGANVLTF	TGTGCCAGTAGTATCCTGGGACTAGCCGCTGGGGCCAACGTCCTGACTTTC
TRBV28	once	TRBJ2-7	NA	CASSQGYYEQYF	TGTGCCAGCAGCCAGGGGTACTACGAGCAGTACTTC
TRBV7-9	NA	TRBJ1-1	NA	CASSLKGVHTEAFF	TGTGCCAGCAGCTTAAAAGGGGTCCACACTGAAGCTTTCTTT
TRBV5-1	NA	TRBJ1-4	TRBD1	CASSWTGAGEKLFF	TGCGCCAGCAGCTGGACAGGGGCTGGTGAAAAACTGTTTTTT
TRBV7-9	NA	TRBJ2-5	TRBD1	CASSTGTGAQETQYF	TGTGCCAGCAGCACCGGGACAGGGGCACAAGAGACCCAGTACTTC
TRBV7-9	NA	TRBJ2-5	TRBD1	CASSWRTGEETQYF	TGTGCCAGCAGCTGGAGGACAGGGGAAGAGACCCAGTACTTC
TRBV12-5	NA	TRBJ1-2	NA	CASGLGTVNYGYTF	TGTGCTAGTGGTTTGGGGACAGTGAACTATGGCTACACCTTC
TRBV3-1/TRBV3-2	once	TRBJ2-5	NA	CASSQVWQGIKETQYF	TGTGCCAGCAGCCAAGTGTGGCAGGGGATAAAAGAGACCCAGTACTTC
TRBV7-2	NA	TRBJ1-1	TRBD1	CASSLEAGGVTEAFF	TGTGCCAGCAGCTTAGAAGCAGGGGGTGTCACTGAAGCTTTCTTT
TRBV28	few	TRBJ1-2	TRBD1	CASSLWGQGYGYTF	TGTGCCAGCAGTTTATGGGGACAGGGTTATGGCTACACCTTC
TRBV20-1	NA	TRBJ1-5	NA	CSASQSGSSSNQPQHF	TGCAGTGCTAGTCAGTCTGGTTCATCAAGCAATCAGCCCCAGCATTTT
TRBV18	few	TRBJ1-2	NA	CASSPGQLSNYGYTF	TGTGCCAGCTCACCCGGACAGCTATCTAACTATGGCTACACCTTC
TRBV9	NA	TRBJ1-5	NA	CASSTGGDSNQPQHF	TGTGCCAGCAGCACCGGGGGGGATAGCAATCAGCCCCAGCATTTT
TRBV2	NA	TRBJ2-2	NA	CASTAEANTGELFF	TGTGCCAGCACGGCGGAAGCGAACACCGGGGAGCTGTTTTTT
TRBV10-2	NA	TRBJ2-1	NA	CASGPTGMNEQFF	TGCGCCAGCGGCCCAACAGGGATGAATGAGCAGTTCTTC
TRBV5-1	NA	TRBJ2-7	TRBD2	CASSPGLAGVEQYF	TGCGCCAGCAGCCCTGGACTAGCGGGAGTTGAGCAGTACTTC
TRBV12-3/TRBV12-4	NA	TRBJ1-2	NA	CASSPGDGYTF	TGTGCCAGCAGTCCGGGGGACGGCTACACCTTC
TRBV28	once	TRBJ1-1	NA	CASSFHSMNTEAFF	TGTGCCAGCAGTTTCCACTCCATGAACACTGAAGCTTTCTTT
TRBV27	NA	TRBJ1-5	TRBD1	CASSLGTGDQPQHF	TGTGCCAGCAGTTTAGGGACAGGGGATCAGCCCCAGCATTTT
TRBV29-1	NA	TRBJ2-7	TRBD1	CSVDQDRPYEQYF	TGCAGCGTGGACCAGGACAGGCCCTACGAGCAGTACTTC
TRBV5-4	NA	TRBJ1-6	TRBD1	CASSRDRVSSPLHF	TGTGCCAGCAGCAGGGACAGGGTGTCTTCACCCCTCCACTTT
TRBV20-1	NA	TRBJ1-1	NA	CSASRGGTLGTEAFF	TGCAGTGCTAGTAGAGGCGGGACCTTGGGCACTGAAGCTTTCTTT
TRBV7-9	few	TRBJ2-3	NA	CASSLAGRSSKSTDTQYF	TGTGCCAGCAGCTTAGCGGGGCGGAGTTCCAAAAGCACAGATACGCAGTATTTT
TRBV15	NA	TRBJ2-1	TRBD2	CATSRGATSANNEQFF	TGTGCCACCAGCAGAGGGGCGACTAGCGCGAACAATGAGCAGTTCTTC
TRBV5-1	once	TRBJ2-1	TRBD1	CASSGGTGYEQFF	TGCGCCAGCAGCGGCGGGACAGGGTATGAGCAGTTCTTC
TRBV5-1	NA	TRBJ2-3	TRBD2	CASSLSSGTTDTQYF	TGCGCCAGCAGCCTGAGTAGCGGGACCACAGATACGCAGTATTTT
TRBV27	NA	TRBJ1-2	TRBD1	CASSPIGITTGGAANYGYTF	TGTGCCAGCAGTCCTATAGGGATAACGACAGGGGGGGCAGCTAACTATGGCTACACCTTC
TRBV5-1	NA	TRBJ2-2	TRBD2	CASRLVAGESKDTGELFF	TGCGCCAGCAGACTCGTAGCGGGGGAGTCGAAGGACACCGGGGAGCTGTTTTTT
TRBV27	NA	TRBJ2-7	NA	CASSLRDSSDEQYF	TGTGCCAGCAGTTTACGGGATTCGAGCGACGAGCAGTACTTC
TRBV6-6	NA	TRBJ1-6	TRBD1	CASSMTPGQTNSPLHF	TGTGCCAGCAGTATGACCCCGGGACAGACTAATTCACCCCTCCACTTT
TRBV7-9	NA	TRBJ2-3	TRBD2	CASSRNLAGGSDTQYF	TGTGCCAGCAGCCGGAACTTGGCGGGAGGATCAGATACGCAGTATTTT
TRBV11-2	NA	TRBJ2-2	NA	CASSAEERLTGELFF	TGTGCCAGCAGCGCCGAGGAACGTCTCACCGGGGAGCTGTTTTTT
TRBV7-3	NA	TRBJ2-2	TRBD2	CASSPNSGLAATGELFF	TGTGCCAGCAGCCCTAATTCGGGACTAGCGGCAACCGGGGAGCTGTTTTTT
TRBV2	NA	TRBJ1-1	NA	CASFWRVDTEAFF	TGTGCCTCCTTTTGGAGGGTGGACACTGAAGCTTTCTTT
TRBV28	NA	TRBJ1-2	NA	CASSLISRGNYGYTF	TGTGCCAGCAGTTTGATCTCCAGGGGTAACTATGGCTACACCTTC
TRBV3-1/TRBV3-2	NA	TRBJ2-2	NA	CASSQGLNTGELFF	TGTGCCAGCAGCCAGGGACTGAACACCGGGGAGCTGTTTTTT
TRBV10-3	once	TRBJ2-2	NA	CAISNLGELFF	TGTGCCATCAGTAATCTCGGGGAGCTGTTTTTT
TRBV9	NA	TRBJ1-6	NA	CASSVTGTHSPLHF	TGTGCCAGCAGCGTGACTGGGACTCATTCACCCCTCCACTTT
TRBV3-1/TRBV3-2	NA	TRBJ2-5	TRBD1	CASSQDRSETQYF	TGTGCCAGCAGCCAGGACAGGAGTGAGACCCAGTACTTC
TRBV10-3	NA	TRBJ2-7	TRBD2	CAVSQREYYEQYF	TGTGCCGTAAGTCAGCGGGAGTATTACGAGCAGTACTTC
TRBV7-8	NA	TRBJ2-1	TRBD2	CASSLGLAGNNEQFF	TGTGCCAGCAGCTTAGGACTAGCGGGAAACAATGAGCAGTTCTTC
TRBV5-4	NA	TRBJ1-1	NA	CASSFDLRDDTEAFF	TGTGCCAGCAGCTTTGATTTGAGGGATGACACTGAAGCTTTCTTT
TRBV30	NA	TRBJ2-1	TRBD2	CAWSVRAGVGNEQFF	TGTGCCTGGAGTGTACGGGCGGGAGTGGGTAATGAGCAGTTCTTC
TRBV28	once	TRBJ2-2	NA	CASSSPPMNTGELFF	TGTGCCAGCAGTTCCCCCCCCATGAACACCGGGGAGCTGTTTTTT
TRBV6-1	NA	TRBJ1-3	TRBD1	CASSGGQGAGGNTIYF	TGTGCCAGCAGTGGCGGACAGGGGGCGGGTGGAAACACCATATATTTT
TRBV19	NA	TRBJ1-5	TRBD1	CASSKGQGLMGNQPQHF	TGTGCCAGTAGTAAAGGACAGGGACTAATGGGCAATCAGCCCCAGCATTTT
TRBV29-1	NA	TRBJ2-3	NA	CSVASSGMDTQYF	TGCAGCGTTGCCTCCTCGGGGATGGATACGCAGTATTTT
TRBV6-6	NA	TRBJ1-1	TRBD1	CASRTGVEAFF	TGTGCCAGCAGGACAGGGGTTGAAGCTTTCTTT
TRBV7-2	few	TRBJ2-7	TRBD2	CASSSPGLGFYEQYF	TGTGCCAGCAGCAGTCCGGGACTAGGGTTTTACGAGCAGTACTTC
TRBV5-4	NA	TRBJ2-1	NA	CASSLSPVYEQFF	TGTGCCAGCAGCTTGTCTCCGGTCTATGAGCAGTTCTTC